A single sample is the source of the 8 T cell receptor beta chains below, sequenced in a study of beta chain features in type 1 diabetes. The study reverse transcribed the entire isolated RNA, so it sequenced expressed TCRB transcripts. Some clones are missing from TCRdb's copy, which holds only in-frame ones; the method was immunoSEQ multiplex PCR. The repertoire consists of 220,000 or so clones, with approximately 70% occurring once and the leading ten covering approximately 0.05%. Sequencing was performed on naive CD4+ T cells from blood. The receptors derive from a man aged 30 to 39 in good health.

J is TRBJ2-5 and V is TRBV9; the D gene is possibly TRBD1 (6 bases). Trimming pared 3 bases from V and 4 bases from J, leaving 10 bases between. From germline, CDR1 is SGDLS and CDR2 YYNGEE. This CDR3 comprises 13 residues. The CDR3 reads CASSASGVETQYF. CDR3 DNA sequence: TGTGCCAGCAGCGCCTCAGGGGTAGAGACCCAGTACTTC.

The CDR3 DNA follows: TGTGCCAGCACGGACCGACTAGCCAAAAACATTCAGTACTTC. Translating gives CASTDRLAKNIQYF. The chain has TRBV13 and TRBJ2-4; D is ambiguous. This CDR3 region has 14 residues. Germline values: CDR1 PRHDT, CDR2 FYEKMQ (reference sequence). V was trimmed by 7 bases and J by 0 bases, leaving 10 bases between them.

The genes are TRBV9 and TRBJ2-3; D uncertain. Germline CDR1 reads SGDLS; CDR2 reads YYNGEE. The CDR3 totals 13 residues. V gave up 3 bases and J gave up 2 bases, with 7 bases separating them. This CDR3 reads CASSDRITDTQYF. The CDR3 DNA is TGTGCCAGCAGCGACCGGATCACAGATACGCAGTATTTT.

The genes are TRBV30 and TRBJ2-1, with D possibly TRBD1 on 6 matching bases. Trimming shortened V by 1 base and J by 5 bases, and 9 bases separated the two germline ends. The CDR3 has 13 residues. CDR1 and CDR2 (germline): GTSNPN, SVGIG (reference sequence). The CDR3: CAWSAGVHNEQFF. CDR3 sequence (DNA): TGTGCCTGGAGTGCAGGGGTGCACAATGAGCAGTTCTTC.

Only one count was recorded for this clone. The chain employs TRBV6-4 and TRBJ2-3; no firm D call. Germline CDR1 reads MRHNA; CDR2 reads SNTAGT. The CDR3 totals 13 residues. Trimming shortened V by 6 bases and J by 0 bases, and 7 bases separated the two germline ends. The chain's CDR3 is CASSYRSTDTQYF. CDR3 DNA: TGTGCCAGCAGCTACCGGAGCACAGATACGCAGTATTTT.

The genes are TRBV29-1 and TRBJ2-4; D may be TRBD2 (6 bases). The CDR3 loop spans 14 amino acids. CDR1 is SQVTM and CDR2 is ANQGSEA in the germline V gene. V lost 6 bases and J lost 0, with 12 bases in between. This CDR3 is CSVGLHLAKNIQYF. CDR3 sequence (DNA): TGCAGCGTGGGACTCCATTTAGCCAAAAACATTCAGTACTTC.

For the CDR3, the DNA is TGTGCCAGCAGTCTAGCTGGCGTCTTTACCTACAATGAGCAGTTCTTC. It codes for CASSLAGVFTYNEQFF. This chain links TRBV7-2 with TRBJ2-1; a possible D gene is TRBD2 (5 bases). Germline V gene data show CDR1 as SGHTA and CDR2 as FQGNSA. Trimming cost V 6 bases and J 2 bases, with 17 bases left between them. CDR3 size: 16 residues.

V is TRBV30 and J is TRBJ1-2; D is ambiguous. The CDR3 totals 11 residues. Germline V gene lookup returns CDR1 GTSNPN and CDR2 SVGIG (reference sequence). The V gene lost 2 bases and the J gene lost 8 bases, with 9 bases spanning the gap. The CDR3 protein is CAWSNRQGYTF. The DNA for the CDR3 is TGTGCCTGGAGTAATCGGCAGGGCTACACCTTC.